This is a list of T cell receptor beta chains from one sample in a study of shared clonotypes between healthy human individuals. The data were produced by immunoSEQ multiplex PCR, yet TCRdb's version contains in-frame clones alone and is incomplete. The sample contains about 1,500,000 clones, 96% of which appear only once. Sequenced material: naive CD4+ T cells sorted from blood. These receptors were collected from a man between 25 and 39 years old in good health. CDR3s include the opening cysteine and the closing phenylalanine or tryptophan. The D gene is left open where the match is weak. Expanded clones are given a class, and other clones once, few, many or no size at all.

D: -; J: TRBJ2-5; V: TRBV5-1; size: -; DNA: TGCGCCAGCAGCTTATCGGAGGAGGAGACCCAGTACTTC; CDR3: CASSLSEEETQYF
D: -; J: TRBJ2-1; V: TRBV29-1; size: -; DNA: TGCAGCGTTGAAGATATGGGGGGAACGCCTCGGAATGAGCAGTTCTTC; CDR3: CSVEDMGGTPRNEQFF
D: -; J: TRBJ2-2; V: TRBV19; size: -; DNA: TGTGCCAGTAGTGAAGTGGGACGTGGGAAGGCCGGGGAGCTGTTTTTT; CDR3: CASSEVGRGKAGELFF
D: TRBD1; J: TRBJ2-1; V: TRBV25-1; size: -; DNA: TGTGCCAGCAGTGTGGCCGGGACAGGAGGCAATGAGCAGTTCTTC; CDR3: CASSVAGTGGNEQFF
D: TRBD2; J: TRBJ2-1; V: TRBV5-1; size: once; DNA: TGCGCCAGCAGCTTTGGGCCCGGGAGGGGCTACAATGAGCAGTTCTTC; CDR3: CASSFGPGRGYNEQFF
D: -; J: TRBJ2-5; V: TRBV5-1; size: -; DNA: TGCGCCAGCAGCTTGGACCGGCAGACCCAGTACTTC; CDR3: CASSLDRQTQYF
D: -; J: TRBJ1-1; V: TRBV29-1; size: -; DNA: TGCAGCGTTGCTGACAGAAATGAAGCTTTCTTT; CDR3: CSVADRNEAFF
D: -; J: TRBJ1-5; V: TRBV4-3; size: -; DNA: TGCGCCAGCAGCCAAGATTTTCAGGGTCAGCCCCAGCATTTT; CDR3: CASSQDFQGQPQHF
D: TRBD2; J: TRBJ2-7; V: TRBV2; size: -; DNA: TGTGCCAGCAGTGGCCCTAGCGGGTTAGGCGAGCAGTACTTC; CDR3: CASSGPSGLGEQYF
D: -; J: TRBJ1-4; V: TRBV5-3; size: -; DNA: TGTGCCAGAAGCTCCCGGACAGTCAGAACTAATGAAAAACTGTTTTTT; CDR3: CARSSRTVRTNEKLFF
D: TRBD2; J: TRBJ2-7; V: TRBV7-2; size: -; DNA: TGTGCCAGCAGCTTTCTTGGGGCTAGCGGGAGTTACGAGCAGTACTTC; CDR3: CASSFLGASGSYEQYF
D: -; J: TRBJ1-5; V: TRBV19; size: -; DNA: TGTGCCAGTAGTAGGGACGGGGGACAGCCCCAGCATTTT; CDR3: CASSRDGGQPQHF
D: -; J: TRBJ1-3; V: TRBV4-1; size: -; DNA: TGCGCCAGCAGCCAAGCCAATCGGGGGGCTGGAAACACCATATATTTT; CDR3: CASSQANRGAGNTIYF
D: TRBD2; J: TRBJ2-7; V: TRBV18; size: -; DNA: TGTGCCAGCTCACCCCTCCCCGGGACTAGCGGGAGTAGCTCCTACGAGCAGTACTTC; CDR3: CASSPLPGTSGSSSYEQYF
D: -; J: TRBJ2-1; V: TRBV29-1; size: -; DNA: TGCAGCGTTTGTGACTGGCCCTACAATGAGCAGTTCTTC; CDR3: CSVCDWPYNEQFF
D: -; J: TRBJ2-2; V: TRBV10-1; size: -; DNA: TGCGCCAGCGGGGGCCCAGGCGTCGGGGAGCTGTTTTTT; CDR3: CASGGPGVGELFF
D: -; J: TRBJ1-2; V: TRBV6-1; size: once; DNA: TGTGCCAGCAGTGAAGGCAGGGTAGGTGGCTACACCTTC; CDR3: CASSEGRVGGYTF
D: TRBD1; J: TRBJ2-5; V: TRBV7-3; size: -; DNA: TGTGCCAGCAGCCGCGTGACAGGGGGAGAAGAGACCCAGTACTTC; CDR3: CASSRVTGGEETQYF
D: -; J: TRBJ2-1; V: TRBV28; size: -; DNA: TGTGCCAGCAGTTCCCGGGGGAATGAGCAGTTCTTC; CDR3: CASSSRGNEQFF
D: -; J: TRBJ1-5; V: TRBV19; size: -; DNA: TGTGCCAGTAGTATAGCTCAAAATCAGCCCCAGCATTTT; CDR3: CASSIAQNQPQHF
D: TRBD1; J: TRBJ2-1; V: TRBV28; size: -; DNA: TGTGCCAGCCAGGGGGCGGCCTCCTACAATGAGCAGTTCTTC; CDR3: CASQGAASYNEQFF
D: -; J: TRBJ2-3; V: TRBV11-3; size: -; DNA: TGTGCCAGCAGCTTGCCTAGCACAGATACGCAGTATTTT; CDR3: CASSLPSTDTQYF
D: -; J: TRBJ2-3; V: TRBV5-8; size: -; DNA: TGTGCCAGCAGCTTGCACAGAGCCACAGATACGCAGTATTTT; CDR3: CASSLHRATDTQYF
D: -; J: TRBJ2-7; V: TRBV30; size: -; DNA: TGTGCCTGGAGAGGGGCACTGTCCTACGAGCAGTACTTC; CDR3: CAWRGALSYEQYF
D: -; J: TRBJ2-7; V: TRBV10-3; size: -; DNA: TGTGCCATCAGTGACGCAGACCACCCCTACGAGCAGTACTTC; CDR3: CAISDADHPYEQYF
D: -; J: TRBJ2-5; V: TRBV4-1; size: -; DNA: TGCGCCAGCAGTTTCAACGGGAGAGGAGAGACCCAGTACTTC; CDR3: CASSFNGRGETQYF
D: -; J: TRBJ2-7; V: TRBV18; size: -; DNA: TGTGCCAGCTCACCGAATTGGCTTATCTACGAGCAGTACTTC; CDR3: CASSPNWLIYEQYF
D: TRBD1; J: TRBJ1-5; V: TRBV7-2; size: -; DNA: TGTGCCAGCAGCTCGGGACAGGGTCTGGGTCAGCCCCAGCATTTT; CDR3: CASSSGQGLGQPQHF
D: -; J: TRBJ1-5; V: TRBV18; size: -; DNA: TGTGCCAGCTCACCTGTCGTTGATCAGCCCCAGCATTTT; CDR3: CASSPVVDQPQHF
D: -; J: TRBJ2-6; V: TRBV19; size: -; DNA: TGTGCCAGTAGTGTGACGATCACGGGCTCTGGGGCCAACGTCCTGACTTTC; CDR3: CASSVTITGSGANVLTF
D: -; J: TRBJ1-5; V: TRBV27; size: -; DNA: TGTGCCAGCAGTTTATCTCCCATCCAGCATCAGCCCCAGCATTTT; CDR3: CASSLSPIQHQPQHF
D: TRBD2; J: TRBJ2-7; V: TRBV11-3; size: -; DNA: TGTGCCAGCAGCTCTACTAGCGGGAGACAAGACTCCTACGAGCAGTACTTC; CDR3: CASSSTSGRQDSYEQYF
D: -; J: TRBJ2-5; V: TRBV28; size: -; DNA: TGTGCCAGCAGTTTTCGTGGGGGAGAGACCCAGTACTTC; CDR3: CASSFRGGETQYF
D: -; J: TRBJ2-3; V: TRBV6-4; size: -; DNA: TGTGCCAGCAGTGACCTAGGTGGGGAGGATACGCAGTATTTT; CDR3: CASSDLGGEDTQYF
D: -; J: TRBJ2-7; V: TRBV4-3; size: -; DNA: TGCGCCAGCAGCCCCTGGTACGGTACTACCGAGCAGTACTTC; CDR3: CASSPWYGTTEQYF
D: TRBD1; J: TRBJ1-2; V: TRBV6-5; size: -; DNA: TGTGCCAGCAGTCAGGACAGGGGTCATGGCTACACCTTC; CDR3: CASSQDRGHGYTF
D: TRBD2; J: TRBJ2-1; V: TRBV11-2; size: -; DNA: TGTGCCAGCAGCTTTCTGACTAGCGGGAGGCCGAACTCCTACAATGAGCAGTTCTTC; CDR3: CASSFLTSGRPNSYNEQFF
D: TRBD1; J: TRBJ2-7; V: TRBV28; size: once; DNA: TGTGCCAGCAGCCAACAGGGGGTCCCCCGCTACGAGCAGTACTTC; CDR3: CASSQQGVPRYEQYF
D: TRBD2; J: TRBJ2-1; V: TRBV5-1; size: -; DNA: TGCGCCAGCAGCCTGGGGACTAGTGATGAGCAGTTCTTC; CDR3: CASSLGTSDEQFF
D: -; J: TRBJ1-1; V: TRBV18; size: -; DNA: TGTGCCAGCTCACCCCTTTTAGGGGGGAACACTGAAGCTTTCTTT; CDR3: CASSPLLGGNTEAFF
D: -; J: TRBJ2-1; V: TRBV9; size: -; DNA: TGTGCCAGCAGCCCTCCTCTATCAAAAGGACTCGCATACAATGAGCAGTTCTTC; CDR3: CASSPPLSKGLAYNEQFF
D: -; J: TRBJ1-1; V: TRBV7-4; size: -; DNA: TGTGCCAGCAGCCAAACGGCGGGGGTGTGGACTGAAGCTTTCTTT; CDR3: CASSQTAGVWTEAFF
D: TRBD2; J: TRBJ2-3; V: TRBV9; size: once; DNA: TGTGCCAGCAGCCTAGCGGGAGAGATGGCAGATACGCAGTATTTT; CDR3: CASSLAGEMADTQYF
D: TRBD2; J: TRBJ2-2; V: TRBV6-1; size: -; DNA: TGTGCCAGCAGTGGTCTAGCGGGGGCGAACACCGGGGAGCTGTTTTTT; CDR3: CASSGLAGANTGELFF
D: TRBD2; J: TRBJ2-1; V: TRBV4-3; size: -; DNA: TGCGCCAGCAGCCAAGACCCCCCTAGCGGGATTGTCCATGAGCAGTTCTTC; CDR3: CASSQDPPSGIVHEQFF
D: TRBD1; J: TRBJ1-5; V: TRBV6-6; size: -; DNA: TGTGCCAGCAGTTGGGACCGGGACAGGGGAAATCAGCCCCAGCATTTT; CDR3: CASSWDRDRGNQPQHF
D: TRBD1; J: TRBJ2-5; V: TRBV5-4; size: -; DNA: TGTGCCAGCAGCTTGCCACACGGACAGGGAGAGACCCAGTACTTC; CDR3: CASSLPHGQGETQYF
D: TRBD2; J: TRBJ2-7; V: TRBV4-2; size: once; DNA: TGTGCCAGCAGCACCGGGACTAGCGGATACGAGCAGTACTTC; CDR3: CASSTGTSGYEQYF
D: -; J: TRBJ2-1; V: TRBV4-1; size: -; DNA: TGCGCCAGCAGCCCCACCCCTAGTAATGAGCAGTTCTTC; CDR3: CASSPTPSNEQFF
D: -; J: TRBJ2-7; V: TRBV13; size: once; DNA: TGTGCCAGCAGCAAGAGTTACGAGCAGTACTTC; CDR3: CASSKSYEQYF
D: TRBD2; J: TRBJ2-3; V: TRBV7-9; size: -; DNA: TGTGCCAGCAGCTTCGGGACTAGCGAAACGGGAGATACGCAGTATTTT; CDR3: CASSFGTSETGDTQYF
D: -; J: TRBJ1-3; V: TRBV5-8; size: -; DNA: TGTGCCAGCAGCTTGGGACAGCCCTCTGGAAACACCATATATTTT; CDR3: CASSLGQPSGNTIYF
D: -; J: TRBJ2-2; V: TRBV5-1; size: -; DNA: TGCGCCAGCAGCTTGGCCTTTCGGGGCCTTAACACCGGGGAGCTGTTTTTT; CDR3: CASSLAFRGLNTGELFF
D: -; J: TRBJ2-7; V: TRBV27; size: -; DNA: TGTGCCAGCAGGGAGGGGATAGGAACGGACGAGCAGTACTTC; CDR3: CASREGIGTDEQYF
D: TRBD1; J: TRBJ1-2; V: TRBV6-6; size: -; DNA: TGTGCCAGCAGTAATTTATTGACAGGGGGTGGCTACACCTTC; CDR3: CASSNLLTGGGYTF
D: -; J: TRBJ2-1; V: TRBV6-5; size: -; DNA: TGTGCCAGCAGTGAACGGAGAACATACAATGAGCAGTTCTTC; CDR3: CASSERRTYNEQFF
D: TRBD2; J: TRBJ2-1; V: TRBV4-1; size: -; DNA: TGCGCCAGCAGCCCGGGAGGACTAGCGGGTAGCTCCTACAATGAGCAGTTCTTC; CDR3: CASSPGGLAGSSYNEQFF
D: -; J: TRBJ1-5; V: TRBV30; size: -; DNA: TGTGCCTGGAGTGTACCCCAACCTGGCAATCAGCCCCAGCATTTT; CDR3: CAWSVPQPGNQPQHF
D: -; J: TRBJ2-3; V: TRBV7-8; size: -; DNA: TGTGCCAGCAGCTTAGATGGTGGCACAGATACGCAGTATTTT; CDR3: CASSLDGGTDTQYF
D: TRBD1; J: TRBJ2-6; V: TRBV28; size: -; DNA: TGTGCCAGCAGAAGACAGGGGGCTTCTGGGGCCAACGTCCTGACTTTC; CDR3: CASRRQGASGANVLTF